Sequencing of this T cell receptor beta chain was carried out in a study of blood T cells in healthy people across ages (dated by TCRdb to about 2015). Regarding the research as a whole: In model experiments, roughly one uniquely barcoded TCR beta cDNA molecule per two T cells was captured by template switching. Age-related changes in TCR beta repertoire diversity were measured in the study by deep sequencing normalized with unique cDNA molecular identifiers. The donors were divided into four age groups: young (average about 15 years), middle-aged (approximately 39), aged (under 70) and long-lived (about 90). To avoid experimental bias, donors of different ages were randomly spread across the sequencing lanes. Two additional independent replicas of 1 million unique cDNA reads from the same blood draw were analyzed for two donors (one aged 18 to 30 and one aged 80 or older).

General conclusions and limits of the study: Total diversity estimates from one million sequenced T cells were considered lower bounds and underestimates. Conclusive comparison of naive and antigen-experienced compartments was prevented by the profiling of bulk unsorted PBMCs. Compared with the aged group, the long-lived group had more naive CD4+ T cells, fewer expanded clones and increased TCR diversity, a pattern suggesting age selection. Observed TCR beta diversity per million T cells fell roughly linearly with age, and a significant reduction was already apparent by age around 36. Observed TCR beta diversity correlated strongly with the percentage of naive T cells measured by flow cytometry. Because the CMV infection status of the donors was unknown, age-related changes in expanded clonotypes may potentially have been confounded.

The library was prepared using 5' RACE. The sample was run on an Illumina HiSeq 2500. A second PCR of 7 to 11 cycles was performed with a sample-barcoded 5' primer and a J-beta primer mix. A unique molecular identifier was introduced onto each TCR beta cDNA molecule by a template-switch 5' adaptor carrying 12 random nucleotides. Each sample yielded at least 3 million CDR3-containing paired-end reads. First-strand cDNA was synthesized from all RNA with the Mint cDNA synthesis kit, primed by a TRBC-specific oligonucleotide. All cDNA was treated with uracil-DNA glycosylase and then went through a first 18-cycle PCR with the universal primers M1SS and BC2_uni_R. On the authors' methods: For normalization, 1 million high-quality reads were randomly selected from each sample, with every read carrying a distinct molecular identifier. Reads sharing molecular identifiers were discarded rather than binned into consensus sequences. MiTCR, with a Q25 quality threshold and the strictest error-elimination algorithm, was used for CDR3 identification, clonotype clustering and error correction. A nonparametric unseen species model with Euler transformation was used to estimate lower-bound total TCR beta diversity. The public reads were run again by TCRdb, first through fastp at Q25 and then through MiXCR, and only productive beta chains were kept. All rows with the same CDR3 protein become a single entry with the most common DNA and genes. Here the V and J calls rest on TCRdb's processing, not on the authors' analysis. This sample lists 730,000 or so distinct CDR3 sequences; approximately 43% were detected once. The ten largest account for 20% to 25% of the sample.

Deletion took 8 bases off V and 2 bases off J, with a span of 16 bases between the germline ends. CDR1 and CDR2 (LNHDA, SQIVND) derive from the germline V gene (reference sequence). There are 14 amino acids in the CDR3, from cysteine to phenylalanine inclusive. Of all the DNA, just the CDR3 is kept, 42 bases in frame from base 1. This clonotype was seen more than once but under ten times. The specificity of this receptor is unknown. It has no much larger one-base neighbor in the sample; base qualities were not kept. The donors were roughly 38 Caucasian individuals from Russia, aged roughly 6 to 100 years, who were systemically healthy. Ten milliliters of peripheral blood were drawn from each donor into EDTA-treated Vacutainer tubes. PBMCs were isolated by Ficoll-Paque density-gradient centrifugation, with at least 6 million obtained per sample. Total RNA was extracted from PBMCs with Trizol reagent, with at least 6 micrograms obtained per sample. For every donor, an aliquot of PBMCs went through flow cytometry to measure the percentages of naive CD45RAhigh/CD27high T cells.

The TCR comes from a woman aged 55 to 70 in good health. This sequence uses TRBV19 and TRBJ2-7, with a weak D call of TRBD2 (5 bases match). The sample taken for sequencing was blood. The DNA reads TGTGCCAGTGCAACGGCGTCCGGGACCTACGAGCAGTACTTC. The encoded protein is CASATASGTYEQYF. Beyond the CDR3, the reference TRBV19 and TRBJ2-7 genes provide the residues; the full variable domain reads: DGGITQSPKYLFRKEGQNVTLSCEQNLNHDAMYWYRQDPGQGLRLIYYSQIVNDFQKGDIAEGYSVSREKKESFPLTVTSAQKNPTAFYLCASATASGTYEQYFGPGTRLTVT.